These 4 T cell receptor beta chains share one sample of origin, sequenced in a study of blood T cell repertoires in COVID-19. Method: immunoSEQ multiplex PCR; TCRdb's copy keeps in-frame clones and lacks some. The sample lists just under 350,000 clones, more than 75% occurring once. Sequencing was carried out using peripheral blood. These receptors were collected from a woman aged 18-29 years who had recovered from COVID-19.

The chain carries TRBV10-3 and TRBJ2-3; TRBD1 aligns across 10 bases. V lost 6 bases, J lost 1 base, and 1 base stayed unmatched. The CDR3 extends over 14 amino acids. Germline CDR1 is ENHRY and CDR2 is SYGVKD. As DNA, the CDR3 is TGTGCCATCAGCGACAGGGGGCGCACAGATACGCAGTATTTT. It encodes CAISDRGRTDTQYF.

The V and J genes are TRBV9 and TRBJ1-2; a weak D match, TRBD1 (6 bases). Germline loops: CDR1 SGDLS, CDR2 YYNGEE. The length of the CDR3 is 15 residues. Trimming left V 0 bases short and J 3 bases short, with 12 bases between. The CDR3 DNA sequence: TGTGCCAGCAGCGTAGCTACCAGGGGTGACTATGGCTACACCTTC. Translated: CASSVATRGDYGYTF.

J is TRBJ1-3 and V is TRBV2, with D unresolved. CDR3 length: 16 amino acids. Trimming cost V 5 bases and J 0 bases, with 14 bases left between them. Germline values: CDR1 SNHLY, CDR2 FYNNEI. The CDR3 DNA reads TGTGCCAGCAGTCCCGAAACAGCTGCCTCTGGAAACACCATATATTTT. Its protein is CASSPETAASGNTIYF.

The CDR3 DNA is TGTGCCAGCAGGACAGACCTTTATGTTGTTTTCTTT. Residues: CASRTDLYVVFF. The chain recombines TRBV25-1 with TRBJ1-1; D might be TRBD1 (5 bases). The germline V gene has CDR1 MGHDK and CDR2 SYGVNS. The germline V and J ends were trimmed by 6 bases and 13 bases, with 18 bases remaining between them. The CDR3 is 12 residues long.